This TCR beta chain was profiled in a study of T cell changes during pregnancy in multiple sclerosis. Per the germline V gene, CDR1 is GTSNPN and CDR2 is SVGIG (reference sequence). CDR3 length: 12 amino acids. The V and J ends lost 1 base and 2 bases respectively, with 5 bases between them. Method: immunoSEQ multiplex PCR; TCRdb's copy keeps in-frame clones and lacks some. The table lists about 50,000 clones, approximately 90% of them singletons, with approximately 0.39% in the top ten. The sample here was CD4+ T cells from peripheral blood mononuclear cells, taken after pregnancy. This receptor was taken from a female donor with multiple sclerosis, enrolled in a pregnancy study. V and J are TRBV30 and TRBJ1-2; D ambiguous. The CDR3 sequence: CAWSDANYGYTF. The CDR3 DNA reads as TGTGCCTGGAGTGACGCGAACTATGGCTACACCTTC.